This T cell receptor beta chain was recovered during a study of cytomegalovirus exposure and HLA in healthy donors. Turning to the study itself: In a later analysis, it was reported that the roughly 130 validation repertoires had been produced on the same platform as the 600 to 850 repertoires belonging to the first cohort.

On this clone itself: Its antigen is unidentified.

Findings and caveats of the study: The study designated 160 or so TCR beta chains cytomegalovirus-associated. As confirmed in vitro, a few CMV-associated chains were specific for CMV antigens. The tendency of first-cohort TCR clusters to co-occur in the 120 validation repertoires was identified by a subsequent analysis.

Method: immunoSEQ multiplex PCR; TCRdb's copy keeps in-frame clones and lacks some. The repertoire consists of 130,000 or so clones, with just under 90% occurring once and the leading ten covering about 3%. From germline, CDR1 is KGHSH and CDR2 LQKENI. Trimming at V came to 8 bases and at J to 9 bases, leaving 10 bases not matched to a gene. This CDR3 spans 13 amino acids. The receptor was derived from a man under 40 in good health and CMV-seronegative. Sequencing used PBMCs. J is TRBJ2-1 and V is TRBV18, with 7 nucleotides matching TRBD2. CDR3 residues: CASTELGGSEQFF. CDR3 coding DNA: TGTGCCAGCACTGAACTCGGGGGGAGTGAGCAGTTCTTC.